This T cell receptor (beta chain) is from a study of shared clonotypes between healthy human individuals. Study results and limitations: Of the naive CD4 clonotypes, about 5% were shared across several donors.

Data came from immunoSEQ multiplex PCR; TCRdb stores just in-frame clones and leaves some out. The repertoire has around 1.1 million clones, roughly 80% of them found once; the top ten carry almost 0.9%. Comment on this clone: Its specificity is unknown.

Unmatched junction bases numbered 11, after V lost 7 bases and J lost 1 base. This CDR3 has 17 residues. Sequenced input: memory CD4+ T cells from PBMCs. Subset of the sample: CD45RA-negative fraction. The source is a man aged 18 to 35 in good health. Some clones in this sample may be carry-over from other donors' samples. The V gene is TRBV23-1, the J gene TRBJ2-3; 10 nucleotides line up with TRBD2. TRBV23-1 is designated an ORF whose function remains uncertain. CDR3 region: CASILAGVRQGTDTQYF. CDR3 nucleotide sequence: TGCGCCAGCATCCTAGCGGGGGTCCGACAAGGCACAGATACGCAGTATTTT.